This entry lists 5 T cell receptor beta chains sequenced from one sample in a study of beta chain features in type 1 diabetes. Whole-study results and caveats: Significant though moderate, a shortening of TCRB CDR3s appeared in all four CD4+ subsets of Type 1 diabetes patients.

Every isolated RNA sample was fully reverse transcribed, so sequencing captured expressed TCRB transcripts. Clones were sequenced by immunoSEQ multiplex PCR, and TCRdb holds only the in-frame ones, with some missing. The data show around 140,000 clones, approximately 10% seen once. Their recognized antigens are unknown. The specimen sequenced was central memory CD4+ T cells from blood. These receptor sequences come from a man aged 30 to 45 with type 1 diabetes.

The table lists this clone with a few counts. This sequence joins TRBV5-6 and TRBJ1-6; D perhaps matches TRBD1 (6 bases). Looked up from germline, CDR1 is SGHDT and CDR2 is YYEEEE. The V and J ends lost 1 base and 7 bases respectively, with 6 bases between them. This CDR3 spans 13 amino acids. The CDR3 DNA sequence: TGTGCCAGCAGCTTGAGGGGGAATTCACCCCTCCACTTT. Protein product: CASSLRGNSPLHF.

Only a few counts were recorded for this clone. This chain links TRBV7-9 with TRBJ2-6, with a possible D match to TRBD2 (6 bases). The length of the CDR3 is 15 residues. Germline values: CDR1 SEHNR, CDR2 FQNEAQ (reference sequence). V dropped 5 bases and J dropped 2 bases, with 10 bases sitting between them. DNA of the CDR3: TGTGCCAGCAGCGCCCGGGGGACTGGGGCCAACGTCCTGACTTTC. Translating it yields CASSARGTGANVLTF.

V gene TRBV29-1 combines with J gene TRBJ1-2; TRBD1 matches 7 bases. V shed 4 bases and J 3 bases; nucleotides not matched to a gene: 2. Germline V gene lookup returns CDR1 SQVTM and CDR2 ANQGSEA. The CDR3 loop spans 12 amino acids. The CDR3 coding sequence is TGCAGCGTTGGTACAGGGGACTATGGCTACACCTTC. This translates into CSVGTGDYGYTF.

The table lists this clone with a few counts. The chain combines TRBV5-4 with TRBJ2-5; D not resolved. Trimming took 1 base from V and 10 from J, leaving 8 bases between them. Germline CDR1 reads SGHNT; CDR2 reads YYREEE (reference sequence). The CDR3 loop spans 11 amino acids. This chain's CDR3 is CASSLLRNQYF. CDR3 coding DNA: TGTGCCAGCAGCTTGTTGCGAAACCAGTACTTC.

The rearrangement joins TRBV4-3 to TRBJ1-6; D remains unclear. Germline assignment: CDR1 LGHNA and CDR2 YSLEER. V lost 0 bases and J lost 7, with 7 bases in between. This CDR3 has 14 residues. The CDR3 sequence: CASSQDGLNSPLHF. The CDR3 DNA follows: TGCGCCAGCAGCCAAGATGGACTGAATTCACCCCTCCACTTT.